These 9 T cell receptor beta chains share one sample of origin, sequenced in a study of control samples from healthy donors and cancer patients. Profiled with immunoSEQ multiplex PCR; TCRdb holds only in-frame clones, not every one. The sample includes about 140,000 clones, more than 80% seen only once; the top ten take about 7.6%. The sequencing sample was made of blood. The receptor set was obtained from a man aged 18-30 years in good health.

This rearrangement joins TRBV10-3 to TRBJ1-2; no definite D call. CDR1 and CDR2 from the germline V gene are ENHRY and SYGVKD. The CDR3 has 13 residues. Trimming cost V 10 bases and J 2 bases, with 14 bases left between them. CDR3 sequence: CATPQRENYGYTF. The DNA of the CDR3 is TGTGCCACCCCACAGCGCGAGAACTATGGCTACACCTTC.

This chain links TRBV11-3 with TRBJ1-5; no reliable D call. V lost 5 bases and J 4 bases, leaving 15 bases between the germline ends. This CDR3 is 15 amino acids long. Germline assignment: CDR1 SGHNT and CDR2 YENEEA. CDR3 in amino acids: CASSTNTVQNQPQHF. The CDR3 coding sequence is TGTGCCAGCAGCACAAATACCGTACAAAATCAGCCCCAGCATTTT. Supplemented by reference TRBV11-3 and TRBJ1-5, the full variable domain reads EAGVVQSPRYKIIEKKQPVAFWCNPISGHNTLYWYLQNLGQGPELLIRYENEEAVDDSQLPKDRFSAERLKGVDSTLKIQPAELGDSAVYLCASSTNTVQNQPQHFGDGTRLSIL.

The V and J genes are TRBV2 and TRBJ2-7; TRBD1 agrees at 7 bases. The V gene's germline CDR1 is SNHLY and CDR2 FYNNEI. The V segment lost 3 bases and the J segment 0 bases; nucleotides outside the gene matches: 2. The CDR3 consists of 14 residues. CDR3 DNA: TGTGCCAGCAGTGACCGGGACAGCTCCTACGAGCAGTACTTC. It is translated as CASSDRDSSYEQYF. Using reference TRBV2 and TRBJ2-7 for the parts outside the CDR3, the full variable domain is EPEVTQTPSHQVTQMGQEVILRCVPISNHLYFYWYRQILGQKVEFLVSFYNNEISEKSEIFDDQFSVERPDGSNFTLKIRSTKLEDSAMYFCASSDRDSSYEQYFGPGTRLTVT.

The gene calls are TRBV7-3 and TRBJ2-2; D gene ambiguous. V was pared by 2 bases and J by 5 bases, with 6 bases between. The CDR3 loop spans 13 amino acids. Germline CDR1 SGHTA, CDR2 FQGTGA. CDR3 bases: TGTGCCAGCAGCTTAGTGTCGACCGGGGAGCTGTTTTTT. This translates into CASSLVSTGELFF.

This clone was seen a single time. This chain uses TRBV7-9 with TRBJ2-1, with a weak D call TRBD1 (6 bases). Germline V lookup: CDR1 SEHNR, CDR2 FQNEAQ (reference sequence). The V end lost 5 bases, the J end lost 0 bases, and 14 bases lay between the germline ends. The CDR3 is made up of 16 amino acids. The CDR3 DNA reads as TGTGCCAGCAGCGCCCGACAGGCAGGCTCCTACAATGAGCAGTTCTTC. Encoded protein: CASSARQAGSYNEQFF. Full variable domain (outside the CDR3, taken from reference TRBV7-9 and TRBJ2-1): DTGVSQNPRHKITKRGQNVTFRCDPISEHNRLYWYRQTLGQGPEFLTYFQNEAQLEKSRLLSDRFSAERPKGSFSTLEIQRTEQGDSAMYLCASSARQAGSYNEQFFGPGTRLTVL.

This clone was observed once. This chain links TRBV2 with TRBJ2-5; D is ambiguous. This CDR3 spans 15 amino acids. The V and J ends lost 1 base and 4 bases respectively, with 13 bases between them. CDR1 is SNHLY and CDR2 is FYNNEI in the germline V gene. Written as DNA, the CDR3 is TGTGCCAGCAGTGAAGGGCTTTTCGGGCTAGAGACCCAGTACTTC. It yields the protein CASSEGLFGLETQYF.

The chain links TRBV7-2 to TRBJ1-2; TRBD1 might be the D (5 bases). The CDR3 consists of 16 residues. V dropped 2 bases and J dropped 7 bases, with 20 bases sitting between them. The V gene's germline CDR1 is SGHTA and CDR2 FQGNSA. The CDR3 nucleotides are TGTGCCAGCAGCTTAATAGGGGCAGACGAGTATAGTGGCTACACCTTC. Amino acid sequence: CASSLIGADEYSGYTF.

In this sample, this clone turned up once. This CDR3 is also generated by other DNA sequences in the sample. V and J are TRBV19 and TRBJ1-1, with no clear D. Germline CDR1 LNHDA, CDR2 SQIVND (reference sequence). V lost 1 base to trimming and J lost 1 base, with 7 bases between them. The CDR3 contains 14 residues. CDR3 in amino acids: CASSIGPTNTEAFF. The CDR3 DNA reads TGTGCCAGTAGTATAGGACCGACGAACACTGAAGCTTTCTTT.

This chain connects TRBV7-3 to TRBJ1-1; the D is unclear. Germline-derived CDR1 and CDR2 are SGHTA and FQGTGA. Trimming removed 6 bases from V and 1 base from J, with 9 bases in between. This CDR3 has 13 amino acids. The CDR3 region is CASRSTPNTEAFF. The CDR3 bases are TGTGCCAGCAGGTCGACACCGAACACTGAAGCTTTCTTT. Using reference TRBV7-3 and TRBJ1-1 for the parts outside the CDR3, the full variable domain is GAGVSQTPSNKVTEKGKYVELRCDPISGHTALYWYRQSLGQGPEFLIYFQGTGAADDSGLPNDRFFAVRPEGSVSTLKIQRTERGDSAVYLCASRSTPNTEAFFGQGTRLTVV.